The 25 T cell receptor beta chains below all came from one sample that was sequenced in a study of T cells in Graves' hyperthyroidism and ophthalmopathy. RNA transcripts gave rise to amplified TCR beta CDR3 regions. The TCR CDR3 was amplified in a first-round RT-PCR using the HTBI primer set. A single record per CDR3 protein comes from TCRdb applying MiXCR to the multiplex PCR reads. Of hundreds of thousands of distinct CDR3 sequences listed, about 15% are singletons. Sequenced sample: blood. These receptors were obtained from a man between 18 and 29 years old with Graves' ophthalmopathy.

This clonotype has ten or more counts. The chain joins TRBV20-1 to TRBJ2-1; D is perhaps TRBD2 (6 bases). The CDR3 has 16 residues. Per the germline V gene, CDR1 is DFQATT and CDR2 is SNEGSKA (reference sequence). V shed 3 bases and J shed 4 bases, with 19 bases lying between them. Here the CDR3 DNA reads TGCAGTGCTAGCCAGGGCCTTAGCGGTTGGTACAATGAGCAGTTCTTC. As protein: CSASQGLSGWYNEQFF.

This clonotype has ten or more counts. The V call is TRBV6-1, the J call TRBJ1-2, with a possible D match to TRBD1 (5 bases). CDR3 length equals 13 residues. The germline CDR1 and CDR2 sequences are MNHNS and SASEGT. V lost 7 bases, J lost 7 bases, and 16 bases lay in between. The CDR3 nucleotides read TGTGCCAGCATTGTATCAGGGATGGGTGGCTACACCTTC. It translates to CASIVSGMGGYTF.

This clonotype was counted ten times or more. V usage is TRBV20-1 and J usage is TRBJ2-7, with TRBD1 matching over 9 bases. The V gene end was trimmed by 1 base and the J gene end by 0 bases; junction bases not matched to a gene: 16. Germline CDR1 is DFQATT and CDR2 is SNEGSKA (reference sequence). The CDR3 runs to 19 residues. CDR3 bases: TGCAGTGCTAGAGCTCTCACAGGGGGCGCATCCCTTAGCTCCTACGAGCAGTACTTC. Translation gives CSARALTGGASLSSYEQYF.

This clonotype showed up many times. The chain has TRBV12-3 or TRBV12-4 and TRBJ2-7; the match to TRBD2 covers 8 bases. Unmatched junction bases numbered 14, after V lost 6 bases and J lost 7 bases. The CDR3 extends over 15 amino acids. The CDR3 nucleotides are TGTGCCAGCAGCCCCCCCCCAGCGGGGGTGCGGGAGCAGTACTTC. Its translation is CASSPPPAGVREQYF.

The chain combines TRBV12-5 with TRBJ1-1; D unclear. The CDR3 runs to 13 residues. Per the germline V gene, CDR1 is LGHNT and CDR2 is FRNRAP. V lost 1 base to trimming and J lost 3 bases, with 6 bases between them. CDR3 amino acids: CASGLGEDTEAFF. The CDR3 nucleotides read TGTGCTAGTGGTTTGGGCGAGGACACTGAAGCTTTCTTT.

This clonotype was detected a few times. V usage is TRBV6-1 and J usage is TRBJ2-3; a possible D gene is TRBD2 (7 bases). The CDR3 runs to 12 residues. V was cut by 10 bases and J by 8 bases, with 16 bases left in between. Germline CDR1 and CDR2: MNHNS and SASEGT. The CDR3 is CATTAGAGTQYF. CDR3 in DNA: TGTGCCACTACCGCGGGGGCCGGTACGCAGTATTTT.

This clonotype was detected a few times. The chain is built from TRBV12-3 or TRBV12-4 and TRBJ2-5; D could derive from TRBD1 or TRBD2 (5 bases each). The CDR3 covers 15 residues. V was shortened by 1 base and J by 4 bases, with 13 bases between the two germline ends. The CDR3 DNA reads as TGTGCCAGCAGTTTAGGAGGGGCAAGCGGAGAGACCCAGTACTTC. Protein sequence: CASSLGGASGETQYF.

This clonotype was counted many times. This sequence joins TRBV6-5 and TRBJ1-2, with TRBD1 matching 11 bases. This CDR3 spans 15 amino acids. Germline V lookup: CDR1 MNHEY, CDR2 SVGAGI. V lost 0 bases and J lost 7; bases outside the gene matches: 4. In nucleotides, the CDR3 is TGTGCCAGCAGTTACTCTGGGACAGGGGGGGGTGGCTACACCTTC. Amino acid sequence: CASSYSGTGGGGYTF.

This clonotype turned up a few times. The V and J genes are TRBV28 and TRBJ1-2; D not resolved. Germline V CDR1 and CDR2: MDHEN, SYDVKM. This CDR3 is built from 11 residues. V was trimmed by 3 bases and J by 6 bases, leaving 5 bases between them. The CDR3 DNA is TGTGCCAGCAGTTTTATGGATGGCTACACCTTC. Its translation is CASSFMDGYTF.

This clonotype was counted ten times or more. The chain couples TRBV7-2 to TRBJ2-2; 7 nucleotides agree with TRBD1. Germline V lookup: CDR1 SGHTA, CDR2 FQGNSA. The CDR3 is 15 residues long. J was trimmed by 4 bases and V by 6 bases; bases with no gene match: 8. In DNA, the CDR3 is TGTGCCAGCAGAACTATGGGACAGTTCACCGGGGAGCTGTTTTTT. Translated: CASRTMGQFTGELFF.

This clonotype has ten or more counts. The chain links TRBV29-1 to TRBJ1-2; D perhaps matches TRBD1 (5 bases). Trimming pared 3 bases from V and 4 bases from J, leaving 24 bases between. The CDR3 totals 17 residues. Germline CDR1 SQVTM, CDR2 ANQGSEA. The DNA for the CDR3 is TGCAGCGTTGACGATCCCCCCAACAGGTCCCGATCCTATGGCTACACCTTC. It codes for CSVDDPPNRSRSYGYTF. Full variable domain (remainder filled in from reference TRBV29-1 and TRBJ1-2): SAVISQKPSRDICQRGTSLTIQCQVDSQVTMMFWYRQQPGQSLTLIATANQGSEATYESGFVIDKFPISRPNLTFSTLTVSNMSPEDSSIYLCSVDDPPNRSRSYGYTFGSGTRLTVV.

This clonotype was counted at least ten times. The rearrangement links TRBV5-1 to TRBJ2-1, with a tentative D call TRBD2 (6 bases). The CDR3 loop spans 12 amino acids. The ends were cut back, 7 bases at V and 7 bases at J, with 12 bases in the middle. Germline-derived CDR1 and CDR2 are SGHRS and YFSETQ. CDR3 sequence reads: CASGTGENEQFF. The CDR3 DNA follows: TGCGCCAGCGGTACGGGAGAGAATGAGCAGTTCTTC.

This clonotype was seen at least ten times. V is TRBV3-1 and J is TRBJ2-5, with 7 bases lining up with TRBD2. Germline-derived CDR1 and CDR2 are LGHDT and YNNKEL (reference sequence). The length of the CDR3 is 15 residues. The trim removed 4 bases at V and 3 bases at J, leaving 8 bases unmatched. CDR3 nucleotide sequence: TGTGCCAGCAGCCCACCGGGAGGCCTAGAAGAGACCCAGTACTTC. This gives the protein CASSPPGGLEETQYF.

This clonotype was detected ten times or more. The genes are TRBV12-3 or TRBV12-4 and TRBJ1-2; TRBD1 might be the D (5 bases). The CDR3 contains 14 residues. Trimming shortened V by 5 bases and J by 0 bases, and 10 bases separated the two germline ends. The CDR3 here is CASSRAGTNYGYTF. CDR3 sequence (DNA): TGTGCCAGCAGTAGGGCAGGGACTAACTATGGCTACACCTTC.

In this sample, this clonotype turned up many times. The chain links TRBV5-1 to TRBJ2-7; no reliable D call. Trimming stripped 3 bases from V and 5 bases from J, with 15 bases between. Germline V CDR1 and CDR2: SGHRS, YFSETQ. The CDR3 extends over 14 amino acids. The CDR3 here is CASSSGSIPNEQYF. The CDR3 DNA reads as TGCGCCAGCAGCTCCGGCTCAATCCCCAACGAGCAGTACTTC.

About this clonotype itself: This may come from a read error, since a much larger clone is one base off. The gene calls are TRBV11-3 and TRBJ1-1, with D unclear. The V end was cut by 5 bases, the J end by 1 base, with 11 bases between. The CDR3 has 14 amino acids. Germline loops: CDR1 SGHNT, CDR2 YENEEA. CDR3 amino acids: CASSTETENTEAFF. CDR3 DNA: TGTGCCAGCAGCACCGAGACGGAGAACACTGAAGCTTTCTTT. Filled out from reference TRBV11-3 and TRBJ1-1, the complete variable domain reads EAGVVQSPRYKIIEKKQPVAFWCNPISGHNTLYWYLQNLGQGPELLIRYENEEAVDDSQLPKDRFSAERLKGVDSTLKIQPAELGDSAVYLCASSTETENTEAFFGQGTRLTVV.

This clonotype showed up just a few times. The chain combines TRBV4-2 with TRBJ2-7; D remains unclear. The V gene's germline CDR1 is LGHNA and CDR2 YNFKEQ. V was cut by 0 bases and J by 7 bases, with 16 bases left in between. The CDR3 spans 15 residues. This CDR3 is CASSQDFSSRNEQYF. In DNA form, the CDR3 reads TGTGCCAGCAGCCAAGATTTCAGCAGCAGGAATGAGCAGTACTTC.

This chain uses TRBV4-2 with TRBJ2-1; the D is unclear. V was cut by 0 bases and J by 4 bases, with 16 bases left in between. CDR1 and CDR2 (germline): LGHNA, YNFKEQ. The CDR3 has 17 residues. CDR3 in amino acids: CASSQDLGPSGYNEQFF. The DNA for the CDR3 is TGTGCCAGCAGCCAAGATCTAGGGCCCTCCGGTTACAATGAGCAGTTCTTC.

The rearrangement uses TRBV5-1 and TRBJ2-1; 12 bases line up with TRBD2. The V gene's germline CDR1 is SGHRS and CDR2 YFSETQ. V shed 0 bases, J shed 0 bases, and the junction held 1 base outside the gene matches. The CDR3 has 17 amino acids. The CDR3 DNA reads as TGCGCCAGCAGCTTGGGGACTAGCGGGGCCTCCTACAATGAGCAGTTCTTC. It specifies CASSLGTSGASYNEQFF.

This clonotype occurred many times. CDR3 loop: CASSLAEGNEQFF. CDR3 DNA sequence: TGTGCCAGCAGCTTAGCGGAGGGCAATGAGCAGTTCTTC. The rearrangement links TRBV11-2 to TRBJ2-1, with TRBD2 as a possible D gene (6 bases). The length of the CDR3 is 13 residues. Looked up from germline, CDR1 is SGHAT and CDR2 is FQNNGV. V dropped 1 base and J dropped 6 bases, with 7 bases sitting between them.

This clonotype came up a few times. Likely a read error: the CDR3 ends without its conserved phenylalanine or tryptophan. This chain connects TRBV20-1 to TRBJ2-1, with 7 bases that match TRBD2. The CDR3 length is 16 residues. The germline gives CDR1 DFQATT, CDR2 SNEGSKA (reference sequence). J gave up 0 bases and V 5 bases, and 10 bases lay outside the gene matches. CDR3 in amino acids: CSAGRAGRSSYNEQFS. CDR3 DNA sequence: TGCAGTGCTGGGAGAGCGGGGAGGAGCTCCTACAATGAGCAGTTCTCC.

This sequence joins TRBV9 and TRBJ1-2, with TRBD1 matching 9 bases. Germline lookup yields CDR1 SGDLS and CDR2 YYNGEE. This CDR3 has 15 residues. J was trimmed by 1 base and V by 3 bases; bases with no gene match: 4. The DNA for the CDR3 is TGTGCCAGCAGCGGACAGGGGGAAAGTAACTATGGCTACACCTTC. Amino acids: CASSGQGESNYGYTF.

The chain employs TRBV15 and TRBJ2-5; 8 positions match TRBD1. Germline CDR1 is LNHNV and CDR2 is YYDKDF (reference sequence). The CDR3 is 13 residues long. J lost 3 bases, V lost 8 bases, and 5 bases had no gene match. The CDR3 DNA is TGTGCCACCCCAGGACAGGGAGAAGAGACCCAGTACTTC. Residues: CATPGQGEETQYF.

The CDR3 reads CASSPASGGTEAFF. DNA of the CDR3: TGTGCCAGCTCACCAGCCTCGGGGGGTACTGAAGCTTTCTTT. V gene TRBV18 combines with J gene TRBJ1-1; tentatively, D is TRBD1 (5 bases). Trimming pared 2 bases from V and 5 bases from J, leaving 12 bases between. This CDR3 region has 14 residues. The germline V gene has CDR1 KGHSH and CDR2 LQKENI.

This clonotype was seen many times. The chain recombines TRBV11-1 with TRBJ2-1; 8 bases fit TRBD1. Per germline, CDR1 SGHAT and CDR2 FQDESV (reference sequence). This CDR3 is 15 amino acids long. Losses at the gene ends were 5 bases for V and 3 bases for J; bases not matched to a gene: 6. CDR3 amino acids: CASSGQGNIYNEQFF. CDR3 nucleotide sequence: TGTGCCAGCAGCGGACAGGGCAACATCTACAATGAGCAGTTCTTC. The full variable domain, completed using reference TRBV11-1 and TRBJ2-1, is EAEVAQSPRYKITEKSQAVAFWCDPISGHATLYWYRQILGQGPELLVQFQDESVVDDSQLPKDRFSAERLKGVDSTLKIQPAELGDSAMYLCASSGQGNIYNEQFFGPGTRLTVL.